Presented here are 10 T cell receptor beta chains from one specimen sequenced in a study of beta chain features in type 1 diabetes. Overall study results and limits: Type 1 diabetes patients had moderately but significantly shorter TCRB CDR3s in all four CD4+ subsets.

Of the isolated RNA, all was reverse transcribed, and so the sequenced material was expressed TCRB transcripts. The protocol was immunoSEQ multiplex PCR, while the TCRdb copy is restricted to in-frame clones and leaves out a portion. The sample holds more than 550,000 clones, around 15% seen once. No antigen has been identified for these receptors. Sequencing input: naive CD4+ T cells from blood. These receptors came from a man between 18 and 35 years old with type 1 diabetes.

The chain links TRBV30 to TRBJ2-1; TRBD2 matches 11 bases. The trim removed 0 bases at V and 2 bases at J, leaving 6 bases unmatched. The V gene's germline CDR1 is GTSNPN and CDR2 SVGIG (reference sequence). The CDR3 is made up of 17 amino acids. The CDR3 DNA is TGTGCCTGGAGTGTAACTAGCGGGGGTTCGGCCTACAATGAGCAGTTCTTC. It translates to CAWSVTSGGSAYNEQFF.

The sample holds a few counts of this clone. The chain is built from TRBV7-2 and TRBJ2-3; D tentatively reads TRBD1 or TRBD2 (5 bases each). This CDR3 comprises 15 residues. V lost 5 bases to trimming and J lost 4 bases, with 16 bases between them. Germline V CDR1 and CDR2: SGHTA, FQGNSA. In DNA, the CDR3 is TGTGCCAGCAGCCGCCAGGGAACTAGAGCAGATACGCAGTATTTT. This translates into CASSRQGTRADTQYF.

J is TRBJ2-1 and V is TRBV4-2; D is unresolved. The length of the CDR3 is 14 residues. Germline V CDR1 and CDR2: LGHNA, YNFKEQ. V lost 0 bases and J 5 bases, leaving 8 bases between the germline ends. CDR3 in amino acids: CASSQDRGHNEQFF. For the CDR3, the DNA is TGTGCCAGCAGCCAAGATCGAGGCCACAATGAGCAGTTCTTC.

In its sample, this clone was seen a few times. The CDR3 sequence is CASKGGDEGTQYF. The CDR3 nucleotides read TGCGCCAGCAAGGGGGGAGACGAAGGTACGCAGTATTTT. The V and J genes are TRBV5-1 and TRBJ2-3, with D perhaps matching TRBD1 or TRBD2 (6 bases each). Trimming shortened V by 6 bases and J by 8 bases, and 16 bases separated the two germline ends. CDR1 SGHRS and CDR2 YFSETQ come from the germline V gene. The CDR3 covers 13 residues.

A few counts support this clone. The chain links TRBV10-3 to TRBJ1-1; TRBD1 is a possible D gene (6 bases). CDR3 size: 15 residues. CDR1 and CDR2 from the germline V gene are ENHRY and SYGVKD. The V end lost 2 bases, the J end lost 2 bases, and 12 bases lay between the germline ends. In nucleotides, the CDR3 is TGTGCCATCAGTGAGATCCGGGGGCGAAACACTGAAGCTTTCTTT. It is translated as CAISEIRGRNTEAFF.

This clone was counted a few times. The chain is built from TRBV7-9 and TRBJ1-1; no firm D call. V was shortened by 6 bases and J by 1 base, with 9 bases between the two germline ends. Looked up from germline, CDR1 is SEHNR and CDR2 is FQNEAQ (reference sequence). This CDR3 is 13 amino acids long. The CDR3 loop reads CASRSTPNTEAFF. The CDR3 DNA is TGTGCCAGCAGGTCCACACCGAACACTGAAGCTTTCTTT.

This clone was seen a few times. V usage is TRBV20-1 and J usage is TRBJ2-7; D not resolved. V dropped 3 bases and J dropped 4 bases, with 4 bases sitting between them. The CDR3 covers 10 residues. The germline V gene has CDR1 DFQATT and CDR2 SNEGSKA (reference sequence). The CDR3, as DNA: TGCAGTGCTAGTTTTTACGAGCAGTACTTC. Its protein product is CSASFYEQYF.

In its sample, this clone was seen a few times. The genes are TRBV2 and TRBJ2-1; D possibly corresponds to TRBD2 (7 bases). Trimming took off 2 bases at V and 7 bases at J, with 18 bases between the two ends. The CDR3 length is 16 residues. Germline assignment: CDR1 SNHLY and CDR2 FYNNEI. The DNA of the CDR3 is TGTGCCAGCAGTGAAAGGGGGGGCGAGTTGTTGAATGAGCAGTTCTTC. It is translated as CASSERGGELLNEQFF.

This clone was seen more than once but under ten times. The CDR3 loop reads CASSFGRQGYSPLHF. The CDR3, as DNA: TGTGCCAGCAGCTTTGGGCGACAGGGCTATTCACCCCTCCACTTT. The V call is TRBV5-4, the J call TRBJ1-6, with 7 bases fitting TRBD1. The V gene end was trimmed by 2 bases and the J gene end by 8 bases; junction bases not matched to a gene: 7. The CDR3 loop spans 15 amino acids. Germline loops: CDR1 SGHNT, CDR2 YYREEE (reference sequence).

The chain carries TRBV5-1 and TRBJ2-1, with no clear D. This CDR3 has 14 amino acids. The germline gives CDR1 SGHRS, CDR2 YFSETQ. Trimming took 4 bases from V and 8 from J, leaving 16 bases between them. The CDR3 nucleotides read TGCGCCAGCAGCCCCGATATTCCCACCTATGAGCAGTTCTTC. It specifies CASSPDIPTYEQFF.